The clone carrying this T cell receptor (beta chain) was observed a few times. Its antigen is not known. The data are from a study of beta chain features in type 1 diabetes. Study-wide results and limits: Researchers caution that PCR might favor shorter templates, equally among patients and controls. For Type 1 diabetes patients, all four CD4+ subsets carried TCRB CDR3s that were moderately but significantly shorter.

The germline V gene encodes CDR1 MDHEN and CDR2 SYDVKM. This CDR3 is built from 16 residues. The J segment lost 5 bases and the V segment lost 5 bases, leaving 10 bases of the junction unmatched. Every isolated RNA sample was fully reverse transcribed, so sequencing captured expressed TCRB transcripts. The data were produced by immunoSEQ multiplex PCR, yet TCRdb's version contains in-frame clones alone and is incomplete. The sample has 130,000 to 150,000 clones, under 60% seen once. One heparinised blood draw averaging roughly 120 mL was given by each donor. Stem cell-like memory, regulatory, central memory and naive CD4+ cells were sorted via CD45RO/CCR7/CD25/CD127/CD95/CD27.

This chain links TRBV28 with TRBJ1-4; 8 bases align to TRBD1. Sequencing was performed on Tregs from blood. This receptor was taken from a man aged 18 to 35 in good health. CDR3 region: CASSRPGQGPNEKLFF. The CDR3 bases are TGTGCCAGCAGTCGCCCCGGACAGGGACCGAATGAAAAACTGTTTTTT.